These T cell receptor beta chains were read from a single sample in a study of blood T cell repertoires in COVID-19. Sequencing used immunoSEQ multiplex PCR; TCRdb keeps in-frame clones, though not all of them. The sample records a few hundred thousand clones, around 87% being singletons. What was sequenced was peripheral blood. The receptors here all came from a man aged 18 to 30 with active or convalescent COVID-19. CDR3s include the opening cysteine and the closing phenylalanine or tryptophan. The order of the fields is CDR3 protein, CDR3 DNA, CDR3 length, D gene, J gene, clone size, V gene. The D gene is left open where the match is weak. The size field is filled for only some rows; it gives once, few, many or a size class.

CASSMVQVNYGYTF,TGTGCCAGTAGTATGGTTCAGGTCAACTATGGCTACACCTTC,14,NA,TRBJ1-2,NA,TRBV19
CASSLGSRQNQETQYF,TGCGCCAGCAGCCTAGGGAGTCGGCAGAACCAAGAGACCCAGTACTTC,16,NA,TRBJ2-5,NA,TRBV4-1
CSSTSGQGNYGYTF,TGCAGCTCAACGTCCGGACAGGGGAACTATGGCTACACCTTC,14,TRBD1,TRBJ1-2,NA,TRBV29-1
CASRSTDTQYF,TGTGCCAGCCGGAGCACAGATACGCAGTATTTT,11,NA,TRBJ2-3,NA,TRBV9
CASSEYYETPANYGYTF,TGTGCCAGCAGTGAATACTATGAGACACCAGCTAACTATGGCTACACCTTC,17,NA,TRBJ1-2,NA,TRBV25-1
CASSQVPGQGFNTEAFF,TGTGCCAGCAGCCAAGTGCCGGGACAGGGATTTAACACTGAAGCTTTCTTT,17,TRBD1,TRBJ1-1,NA,TRBV3-1/TRBV3-2
CASSEAPGTALNQPQHF,TGTGCCAGCAGTGAAGCGCCCGGGACAGCCTTAAATCAGCCCCAGCATTTT,17,TRBD1,TRBJ1-5,once,TRBV2
CSVGEGLVSETQYF,TGCAGCGTGGGAGAAGGACTAGTCTCAGAGACCCAGTACTTC,14,TRBD2,TRBJ2-5,NA,TRBV29-1
CASSRDGGRQETQYF,TGTGCCAGCAGCCGCGACGGAGGCCGACAAGAGACCCAGTACTTC,15,NA,TRBJ2-5,NA,TRBV5-4
CASSLASPGGNTGELFF,TGTGCCAGCAGCTTAGCGTCACCGGGAGGGAACACCGGGGAGCTGTTTTTT,17,TRBD2,TRBJ2-2,NA,TRBV7-8
CASSYTYEQFF,TGTGCCAGCAGCTACACATATGAGCAGTTCTTC,11,NA,TRBJ2-1,once,TRBV13
CASSGVMGYTF,TGTGCCAGCAGCGGAGTCATGGGCTACACCTTC,11,NA,TRBJ1-2,NA,TRBV9
CASSGQQGEKPQHF,TGTGCCAGCAGTGGTCAACAGGGTGAAAAACCCCAGCATTTT,14,NA,TRBJ1-5,NA,TRBV27
CASSLGQFTEAFF,TGTGCCAGCAGCTTGGGACAGTTCACTGAAGCTTTCTTT,13,NA,TRBJ1-1,NA,TRBV5-5
CASSESGQPRRAQHF,TGTGCCAGCAGTGAATCCGGACAGCCTCGACGGGCCCAGCATTTT,15,NA,TRBJ1-5,NA,TRBV6-1
CASTHGSSYNSPLHF,TGTGCCAGCACCCACGGTAGCTCCTATAATTCACCCCTCCACTTT,15,NA,TRBJ1-6,NA,TRBV28
CASSQGQGLTLSNTGELFF,TGTGCCAGCAGCCAGGGACAGGGGCTTACCCTCTCGAACACCGGGGAGCTGTTTTTT,19,TRBD1,TRBJ2-2,NA,TRBV14
CAWSTRLTGELFF,TGTGCCTGGAGTACTCGGTTGACCGGGGAGCTGTTTTTT,13,NA,TRBJ2-2,once,TRBV30
CASSLGLAGNDEQFF,TGTGCCAGCAGCCTAGGGCTAGCGGGAAACGATGAGCAGTTCTTC,15,TRBD2,TRBJ2-1,once,TRBV9
CASSSDRGTDTQYF,TGTGCCAGCAGCTCGGACAGGGGAACAGATACGCAGTATTTT,14,TRBD1,TRBJ2-3,NA,TRBV5-6
CASSAQGGLNTGELFF,TGTGCCAGCAGTGCCCAGGGTGGCCTTAACACCGGGGAGCTGTTTTTT,16,NA,TRBJ2-2,NA,TRBV2
CSVESPPMNTEAFF,TGCAGCGTTGAATCCCCCCCAATGAACACTGAAGCTTTCTTT,14,NA,TRBJ1-1,NA,TRBV29-1
CSVWGTGVTGELFF,TGCAGCGTTTGGGGTACAGGGGTCACCGGGGAGCTGTTTTTT,14,TRBD1,TRBJ2-2,NA,TRBV29-1